This T cell receptor (beta chain) was sequenced in a study of T cells in Graves' hyperthyroidism and ophthalmopathy. Findings and caveats of the study: A model of 13 V-J features distinguished ophthalmopathy from stable hyperthyroidism. Peripheral blood also featured most of the thyroid clonotypes expanded above 0.001.

This clonotype turned up a few times. No antigen is known for it. From RNA transcripts, TCR beta CDR3 regions were amplified. HTBI primers drove first-round RT-PCR of the TCR CDR3. A single record per CDR3 protein comes from TCRdb applying MiXCR to the multiplex PCR reads. This table holds 550,000 to 600,000 distinct CDR3 sequences, around 46% found once. Each diagnosis drew on symptoms, thyroxine, TRAb, thyroid ultrasound and orbital computed tomography findings. This sequence originates from an adult woman with Graves' disease, either hyperthyroidism or ophthalmopathy (not recorded which). Sequencing was done on a sample of peripheral blood or thyroid tissue (not recorded which).

The CDR3 spells CSARDGPNTEAFF. DNA for the CDR3: TGCAGTGCTAGAGACGGACCGAACACTGAAGCTTTCTTT. The V gene is TRBV20-1, the J gene TRBJ1-1; D unresolved. V lost 0 bases, J lost 1 base, and 6 bases lay in between. Germline V gene sequence: CDR1 DFQATT, CDR2 SNEGSKA (reference sequence). This CDR3 spans 13 amino acids.